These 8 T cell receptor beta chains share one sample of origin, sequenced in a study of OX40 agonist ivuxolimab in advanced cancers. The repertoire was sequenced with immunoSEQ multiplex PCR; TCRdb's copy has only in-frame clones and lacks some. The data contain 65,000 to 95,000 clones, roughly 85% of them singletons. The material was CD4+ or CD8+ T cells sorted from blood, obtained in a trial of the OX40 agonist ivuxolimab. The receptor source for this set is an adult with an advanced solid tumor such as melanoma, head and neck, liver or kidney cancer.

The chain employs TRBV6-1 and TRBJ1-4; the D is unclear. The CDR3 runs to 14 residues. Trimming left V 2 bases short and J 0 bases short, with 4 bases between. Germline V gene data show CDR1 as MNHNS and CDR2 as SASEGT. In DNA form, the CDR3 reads TGTGCCAGCAGTGAACGGGCAACTAATGAAAAACTGTTTTTT. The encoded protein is CASSERATNEKLFF.

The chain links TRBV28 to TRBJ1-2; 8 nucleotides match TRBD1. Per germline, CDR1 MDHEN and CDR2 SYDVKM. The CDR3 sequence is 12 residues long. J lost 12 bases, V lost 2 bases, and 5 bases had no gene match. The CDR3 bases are TGTGCCAGCAGTTTAAACAGGGGGGATCACACCTTC. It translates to CASSLNRGDHTF.

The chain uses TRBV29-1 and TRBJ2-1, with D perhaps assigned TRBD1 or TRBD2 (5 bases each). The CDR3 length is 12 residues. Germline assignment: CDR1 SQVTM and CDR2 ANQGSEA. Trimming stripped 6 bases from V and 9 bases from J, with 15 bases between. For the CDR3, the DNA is TGCAGCGTCCGGACGGGGCTTTTTGAGCAGTTCTTC. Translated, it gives CSVRTGLFEQFF.

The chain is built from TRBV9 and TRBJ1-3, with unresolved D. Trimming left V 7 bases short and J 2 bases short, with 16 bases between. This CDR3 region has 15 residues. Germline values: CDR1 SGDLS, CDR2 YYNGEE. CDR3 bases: TGTGCCAGCCCCGTGACGCGGTCCCCTGGAAACACCATATATTTT. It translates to CASPVTRSPGNTIYF.

In DNA form, the CDR3 reads TGTGCCAGCAGCCCACAGCCGGGACAGAGCGGATCAGAGCAGTTCTTC. Protein sequence: CASSPQPGQSGSEQFF. This chain connects TRBV11-2 to TRBJ2-1; 7 bases agree with TRBD1. Germline V lookup: CDR1 SGHAT, CDR2 FQNNGV. With V trimmed by 5 bases and J by 10 bases, 17 bases remained unmatched. CDR3 size: 16 residues.

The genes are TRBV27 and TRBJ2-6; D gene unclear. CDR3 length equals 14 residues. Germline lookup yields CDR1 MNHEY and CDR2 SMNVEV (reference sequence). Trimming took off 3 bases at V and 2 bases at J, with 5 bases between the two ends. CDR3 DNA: TGTGCCAGCAGTTTTTTAGCTGGGGCCAACGTCCTGACTTTC. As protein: CASSFLAGANVLTF.

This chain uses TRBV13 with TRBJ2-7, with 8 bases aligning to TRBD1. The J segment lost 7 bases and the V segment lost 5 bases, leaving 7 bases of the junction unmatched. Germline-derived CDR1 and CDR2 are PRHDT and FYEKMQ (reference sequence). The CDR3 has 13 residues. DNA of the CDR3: TGTGCCAGCAGCAACAGGGGGTTTATTGAGCAGTACTTC. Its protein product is CASSNRGFIEQYF.

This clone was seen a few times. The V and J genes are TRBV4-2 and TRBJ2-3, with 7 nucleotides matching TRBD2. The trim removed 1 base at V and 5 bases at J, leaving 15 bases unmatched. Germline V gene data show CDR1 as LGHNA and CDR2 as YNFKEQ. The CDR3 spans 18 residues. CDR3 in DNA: TGTGCCAGCAGCCAAGTGGTGGGAGGGACCAGGAGGGGAGATACGCAGTATTTT. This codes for CASSQVVGGTRRGDTQYF.